Listed below are T cell receptor beta chains from one sample, sequenced in a study of T cells in Graves' hyperthyroidism and ophthalmopathy. MiXCR, run by TCRdb on the multiplex PCR reads, gives a single entry per CDR3 protein. The sample has under 350,000 distinct CDR3 sequences, over 15% seen once. The specimen was blood. These receptors were obtained from a woman aged 45-65 years with Graves' hyperthyroidism. The CDR3 runs from the conserved cysteine through the conserved F or W. The order of the fields is D gene, clone size, V gene, J gene, CDR3 protein, CDR3 DNA. D genes are given only for firm matches. The size of a clone is reported for some rows only, either as once, few or many, or as a class for expanded clones.

NA	many	TRBV7-9	TRBJ2-3	CASSRAPDTQYF	TGTGCCAGCAGTCGGGCCCCAGATACGCAGTATTTT
TRBD1	many	TRBV20-1	TRBJ1-2	CSASGVNRGENYGYTF	TGCAGTGCTAGTGGGGTCAACAGGGGCGAGAACTATGGCTACACCTTC
NA	few	TRBV7-6	TRBJ2-5	CASSLVYKEAQYF	TGTGCCAGCAGCTTGGTTTATAAAGAGGCCCAGTACTTC
TRBD1	many	TRBV2	TRBJ2-5	CASSATTGTALQETQYF	TGTGCCAGCAGCGCTACTACCGGGACAGCGCTTCAAGAGACCCAGTACTTC
TRBD1	NA	TRBV2	TRBJ2-5	CAGLSRDRVGETQYF	TGTGCCGGACTCTCCCGGGACAGGGTTGGAGAGACCCAGTACTTC
NA	NA	TRBV9	TRBJ2-4	CASSVSEGNIQYF	TGTGCCAGCAGCGTTTCTGAGGGGAACATTCAGTACTTC
NA	NA	TRBV25-1	TRBJ1-4	CASSESGTRSAKLFF	TGTGCCAGCAGTGAATCCGGGACCAGGAGTGCAAAACTGTTTTTT
NA	NA	TRBV2	TRBJ2-1	CASSPLGPNEQFF	TGTGCCAGCAGTCCTTTGGGGCCTAATGAGCAGTTCTTC
NA	NA	TRBV2	TRBJ2-2	CASSDQNTGELFF	TGTGCCAGCAGTGATCAAAACACCGGGGAGCTGTTTTTT
NA	many	TRBV2	TRBJ1-1	CASMRGPGNTEAFF	TGTGCCAGCATGCGGGGGCCGGGGAACACTGAAGCTTTCTTT
NA	few	TRBV30	TRBJ1-6	CAWTKFQGNSPLHF	TGTGCCTGGACGAAGTTTCAGGGAAATTCACCCCTCCACTTT
NA	many	TRBV6-1	TRBJ1-2	CASSGSDTYGYTF	TGTGCCAGCAGCGGCAGCGATACGTATGGCTACACCTTC
TRBD1	few	TRBV5-5	TRBJ1-6	CASSFQGGAYNSPLHF	TGTGCCAGCAGCTTCCAGGGGGGGGCCTATAATTCACCCCTCCACTTT
TRBD1	NA	TRBV29-1	TRBJ1-4	CSFRQGASNHGLSSVGKLFF	TGCAGCTTCCGACAGGGGGCCTCCAATCACGGTTTATCGAGTGTCGGAAAACTGTTTTTT
TRBD2	many	TRBV5-1	TRBJ2-1	CASSLAMSSGRPNEQFF	TGCGCCAGCAGCTTGGCTATGTCTAGCGGGAGACCCAATGAGCAGTTCTTC
TRBD1	NA	TRBV19	TRBJ1-5	CASSWDRGIYQPQHF	TGTGCCAGTAGTTGGGACAGGGGGATTTATCAGCCCCAGCATTTT
NA	many	TRBV28	TRBJ1-5	CASSLHSQGNQPQHF	TGTGCCAGCAGTTTACACTCGCAGGGCAATCAGCCCCAGCATTTT
TRBD1	NA	TRBV5-4	TRBJ1-2	CASSLGGAIYGYTF	TGTGCCAGCAGCTTAGGGGGCGCCATCTATGGCTACACCTTC
NA	many	TRBV2	TRBJ1-2	CASSQLTTGYGYTF	TGTGCCAGCAGTCAATTAACGACGGGCTATGGCTACACCTTC
NA	NA	TRBV19	TRBJ2-1	CASSISGVSNEQFF	TGTGCCAGTAGTATTTCCGGGGTGTCCAATGAGCAGTTCTTC
NA	few	TRBV9	TRBJ1-1	CASSGHVNTEAFF	TGTGCCAGCAGCGGTCACGTGAACACTGAAGCTTTCTTT
NA	NA	TRBV27	TRBJ2-7	CASSPRQSGSSYEQYF	TGTGCCAGCAGTCCGCGCCAGAGCGGTTCCTCCTACGAGCAGTACTTC
TRBD2	many	TRBV6-1	TRBJ2-1	CASSGGGSSYNEQFF	TGTGCCAGCAGTGGGGGGGGGAGCTCCTACAATGAGCAGTTCTTC
NA	many	TRBV7-8	TRBJ1-4	CASSPRSSVREKLFF	TGTGCCAGCAGCCCCCGTTCGAGTGTACGTGAAAAACTGTTTTTT
NA	few	TRBV10-3	TRBJ2-3	CAISESPFSTDTQYF	TGTGCCATCAGTGAGTCTCCGTTCAGCACAGATACGCAGTATTTT
NA	few	TRBV30	TRBJ2-2	CAWSAGAGELFF	TGTGCCTGGAGTGCGGGGGCGGGGGAGCTGTTTTTT
TRBD2	many	TRBV7-8	TRBJ2-1	CASSLVSGGTSGDNEQFF	TGTGCCAGCAGCTTAGTTTCGGGGGGAACTAGCGGTGACAATGAGCAGTTCTTC
NA	NA	TRBV6-2/TRBV6-3	TRBJ1-1	CASSYVAENTEAFF	TGTGCCAGCAGTTACGTAGCCGAGAACACTGAAGCTTTCTTT
NA	many	TRBV20-1	TRBJ2-3	CSAPGTLSTDTQYF	TGCAGTGCACCCGGGACTCTGAGCACAGATACGCAGTATTTT
TRBD1	NA	TRBV19	TRBJ2-7	CASSGQGRNEQYF	TGTGCCAGTAGTGGACAGGGGAGGAACGAGCAGTACTTC
TRBD1	many	TRBV7-6	TRBJ2-7	CASSSGQFYEQYF	TGTGCCAGCAGCTCGGGACAGTTCTACGAGCAGTACTTC
TRBD2	many	TRBV11-1	TRBJ2-7	CASSRTSGDYEQYF	TGTGCCAGCAGCCGAACTAGCGGGGACTACGAGCAGTACTTC
TRBD2	many	TRBV7-3	TRBJ2-5	CASSYLAGGWETQYF	TGTGCCAGCAGCTACCTAGCGGGAGGTTGGGAGACCCAGTACTTC
NA	NA	TRBV4-1	TRBJ1-3	CASSQPGAGNTIYF	TGCGCCAGCAGCCAACCAGGGGCCGGAAACACCATATATTTT
TRBD1	few	TRBV11-2	TRBJ1-3	CVSSLELGQGHF	TGTGTCAGCAGCTTAGAATTGGGACAGGGACATTTT
NA	NA	TRBV20-1	TRBJ2-5	CSGGGGVVSEETQYF	TGCAGCGGCGGAGGGGGGGTAGTTTCGGAAGAGACCCAGTACTTC
TRBD2	NA	TRBV5-4	TRBJ2-2	CASSSLAGAGSDTGELFF	TGTGCCAGCAGCTCTCTAGCGGGGGCGGGGTCGGACACCGGGGAGCTGTTTTTT
NA	NA	TRBV6-1	TRBJ2-2	CASSEGQIYTGELFF	TGTGCCAGCAGTGAAGGGCAGATTTACACCGGGGAGCTGTTTTTT
NA	NA	TRBV18	TRBJ2-1	CASSHGAGSYNEQFF	TGTGCCAGCTCACACGGGGCAGGATCCTACAATGAGCAGTTCTTC
NA	many	TRBV2	TRBJ1-2	CASSDGQASNYGYTF	TGTGCCAGCAGTGATGGTCAGGCGTCTAACTATGGCTACACCTTC
NA	NA	TRBV30	TRBJ2-2	CAWSVGTWVGELFF	TGTGCCTGGAGTGTGGGGACATGGGTCGGGGAGCTGTTTTTT
NA	NA	TRBV10-1	TRBJ1-6	CASSAQQDGSPLHF	TGCGCCAGCAGTGCTCAACAGGATGGATCACCCCTCCACTTT
NA	NA	TRBV30	TRBJ2-1	CGGASSSYNEQFF	TGTGGAGGGGCTAGCTCCTCCTACAATGAGCAGTTCTTC
NA	NA	TRBV27	TRBJ1-6	CASSLSPLMGALHF	TGTGCCAGCAGTTTATCCCCGCTAATGGGGGCCCTCCACTTT
NA	many	TRBV5-1	TRBJ2-5	CASSLLGGGETQYF	TGCGCCAGCAGCTTGTTGGGGGGAGGCGAGACCCAGTACTTC
TRBD1	few	TRBV19	TRBJ1-3	CATHPWTGGASGNTIYF	TGTGCCACGCACCCCTGGACAGGGGGCGCTTCTGGAAACACCATATATTTT
NA	NA	TRBV20-1	TRBJ2-7	CSAERGLEQYF	TGCAGTGCCGAGAGAGGGCTCGAGCAGTACTTC
TRBD1	NA	TRBV6-1	TRBJ1-1	CASSIDRVGAEAFF	TGTGCCAGCAGTATAGACAGGGTTGGCGCTGAAGCTTTCTTT
NA	many	TRBV5-4	TRBJ2-5	CASSLAGEGKTQYF	TGTGCCAGCAGCTTAGCTGGAGAGGGGAAGACCCAGTACTTC
NA	few	TRBV6-1	TRBJ2-7	CASSESLDEQYF	TGTGCCAGCAGTGAAAGTCTCGACGAGCAGTACTTC
TRBD1	many	TRBV12-3/TRBV12-4	TRBJ2-5	CASSLTGQGQETQYF	TGTGCCAGCAGTTTGACGGGACAGGGACAAGAGACCCAGTACTTC
NA	few	TRBV5-1	TRBJ2-5	CASQGGRGQETQYF	TGCGCCAGCCAGGGAGGTCGAGGGCAAGAGACCCAGTACTTC
NA	many	TRBV7-2	TRBJ2-1	CASSLRRDHFVSSYNEQFF	TGTGCCAGCAGCTTGAGGCGGGATCATTTTGTAAGCTCCTACAATGAGCAGTTCTTC
NA	few	TRBV2	TRBJ1-4	CASSGTVATNEKLFF	TGTGCCAGCAGTGGGACGGTTGCAACTAATGAAAAACTGTTTTTT
NA	few	TRBV3-1	TRBJ2-1	CASSQDLKGEQFF	TGTGCCAGCAGCCAAGATTTGAAAGGTGAGCAGTTCTTC
TRBD1	NA	TRBV6-1	TRBJ1-2	CASIRTGEVDGYTF	TGTGCCAGCATCCGGACAGGGGAAGTCGATGGCTACACCTTC
NA	NA	TRBV25-1	TRBJ1-1	CASSEYWDGTEAFF	TGTGCCAGCAGTGAATATTGGGACGGCACTGAAGCTTTCTTT
TRBD2	few	TRBV29-1	TRBJ2-1	CSVTRGSYNEQSF	TGCAGCGTTACTCGCGGGAGCTACAATGAGCAGTCCTTC
NA	many	TRBV6-1	TRBJ2-5	CASRESGSQETQYF	TGTGCCAGCAGAGAATCGGGATCTCAAGAGACCCAGTACTTC